The rows below give T cell receptor beta chains drawn from one sample of a study of control samples from healthy donors and cancer patients. Generated by immunoSEQ multiplex PCR, the TCRdb table keeps only in-frame clones and is missing some. Of approximately 160,000 clones listed, around 90% are singletons. Source material: blood. Receptors originate from a woman between 40 and 50 years old in good health. The CDR3 runs from the conserved cysteine through the conserved F or W. A D gene is named only where the DNA matches it firmly. Clone size, where shown, is once, few, many, or a class for clones that have expanded.

-	TRBD1	TRBV5-1	TRBJ1-2	TGCGCCAGCAGCTTGCCAGGGGGTAAAGGAGCTAACTATGGCTACACCTTC	CASSLPGGKGANYGYTF
once	-	TRBV6-5	TRBJ2-1	TGTGCCAGCAGTTACCATATACAGGGTGCTGAGCAGTTCTTC	CASSYHIQGAEQFF
-	-	TRBV2	TRBJ1-3	TGTGCCAGCGCCGTGGGCGGGAATAGAAACACCATATATTTT	CASAVGGNRNTIYF
-	-	TRBV3-1/TRBV3-2	TRBJ1-6	TGTGCCAGCAGCCTACCGGGATTACCCCTCCACTTT	CASSLPGLPLHF
-	TRBD1	TRBV5-1	TRBJ1-1	TGCGCCAGCAGCTTAGGACAGGGATCAACGGGGACTTTCTTT	CASSLGQGSTGTFF
-	-	TRBV5-1	TRBJ2-3	TGCGCCAGCAGCTTGGACCCGGTGGGTACGCAGTATTTT	CASSLDPVGTQYF
-	-	TRBV5-1	TRBJ1-1	TGCGCCAGCAGCTTGGGGCATACCTCGAACACTGAAGCTTTCTTT	CASSLGHTSNTEAFF
-	-	TRBV5-8	TRBJ2-2	TGTGCCAGCAGCCCGGACTCACGAACTGAGGGCGGGGAGCTGTTTTTT	CASSPDSRTEGGELFF
-	-	TRBV6-2/TRBV6-3	TRBJ2-7	TGTGCCAGCAGTTATGAGCTGGGGCCGTCTTTTTACGAGCAGTACTTC	CASSYELGPSFYEQYF
-	-	TRBV7-9	TRBJ2-7	TGTGCCAGCAGCTCGATTGGGTGGGAGCAGTACTTC	CASSSIGWEQYF
-	-	TRBV5-6	TRBJ1-1	TGTGCCAGCAGCTTTAGGAAGGCTGAAGCTTTCTTT	CASSFRKAEAFF
-	-	TRBV29-1	TRBJ2-5	TGCAGCGGTACGGAGGGGGGAGAGACCCAGTACTTC	CSGTEGGETQYF
-	-	TRBV6-5	TRBJ2-3	TGTGCCAGCAGTTACTCACAGCAGGGTGGCACAGATACGCAGTATTTT	CASSYSQQGGTDTQYF
-	-	TRBV5-1	TRBJ1-6	TGCGCCAGCAGGGGTGGGCAGGGGAATTCACCCCTCCACTTT	CASRGGQGNSPLHF
-	-	TRBV18	TRBJ1-1	TGTGCCAGCTCACCTCGTCGGGGCCTGAACACTGAAGCTTTCTTT	CASSPRRGLNTEAFF
-	TRBD1	TRBV6-1	TRBJ2-7	TGTGCCAGCAGTGAAGAAGGACAGGGCTACGAGCAGTACTTC	CASSEEGQGYEQYF
once	-	TRBV10-1	TRBJ1-2	TGCGCCAGCAGTGAGTTCCCCGGAGATGGCTACACCTTC	CASSEFPGDGYTF
-	TRBD1	TRBV27	TRBJ2-1	TGTGCCAGCAGTATCATTCCGGGACAGGGGGCTAATGAGCAGTTCTTC	CASSIIPGQGANEQFF
-	-	TRBV24-1	TRBJ2-2	TGTGCCACCAGTGACTGGGGGGGCGAAAGAACCGGGGAGCTGTTTTTT	CATSDWGGERTGELFF
once	TRBD1	TRBV5-1	TRBJ1-3	TGCGCCAGCAGCGAGGGACAGGCAAGCTCTGGAAACACCATATATTTT	CASSEGQASSGNTIYF
-	-	TRBV7-9	TRBJ2-4	TGTGCCAGCAGCTTAGACCTAGCCAAAAACATTCAGTACTTC	CASSLDLAKNIQYF
once	-	TRBV7-9	TRBJ1-4	TGTGCCAGCAGCTTTGAAATGGGAGAAAATGAAAAACTGTTTTTT	CASSFEMGENEKLFF
-	-	TRBV5-1	TRBJ2-2	TGCGCCAGCAGCTTGAACAGCAAAACCGGGGAGCTGTTTTTT	CASSLNSKTGELFF
-	-	TRBV6-6	TRBJ2-5	TGTGCCAGCAGTTACTCGAAAGTCAGACAAGAGACCCAGTACTTC	CASSYSKVRQETQYF
-	TRBD1	TRBV27	TRBJ2-5	TGTGCCAGCAGGGACGGGACAGTGAACCAAGAGACCCAGTACTTC	CASRDGTVNQETQYF
once	-	TRBV27	TRBJ1-6	TGTGCCAGCAGCCCTGTCGCGTGGAGAAATTCACCCCTCCACTTT	CASSPVAWRNSPLHF
-	-	TRBV6-5	TRBJ1-1	TGTGCCAGCAGTTACAGAGGTTCCACCGGGGAAGCTTTCTTT	CASSYRGSTGEAFF
once	-	TRBV25-1	TRBJ1-2	TGTGCCAGCAGTGAAGGCGCGGGGAGGGGCTACACCTTC	CASSEGAGRGYTF
-	-	TRBV23-1	TRBJ2-5	TGCGCCAGCAGTCAATTCGGACGGGGCCCTTGGTCCCAGTACTTC	CASSQFGRGPWSQYF
-	-	TRBV19	TRBJ2-7	TGTGCCAGTAGTATAGGACAGGAGGGCAACGAGCAGTACTTC	CASSIGQEGNEQYF
-	-	TRBV6-6	TRBJ1-3	TGTGCCAGCAGTTTCCTAATAGGGGGCTCTGGAAACACCATATATTTT	CASSFLIGGSGNTIYF
-	-	TRBV29-1	TRBJ1-2	TGCAGCGTTGACCAGGGCTATGGCTACACCTTC	CSVDQGYGYTF
once	TRBD1	TRBV6-6	TRBJ2-7	TGTGCCAGCAGTTACACCCCGGGACAGGGCAACGAGCAGTACTTC	CASSYTPGQGNEQYF
-	TRBD1	TRBV29-1	TRBJ1-1	TGCAGCGTAACCGACAGGGTTAGTACTGAAGCTTTCTTT	CSVTDRVSTEAFF
-	TRBD1	TRBV7-8	TRBJ2-5	TGTGCCAGCAGCATAAGGACAGGGGGCATGGAGACCCAGTACTTC	CASSIRTGGMETQYF
-	-	TRBV7-9	TRBJ2-5	TGTGCCAGCAGCTTAGCGCTGGGGGTTTTGGAGACCCAGTACTTC	CASSLALGVLETQYF
-	-	TRBV27	TRBJ2-7	TGTGCCAGCAGTTTTTTGGGGGAGCAGTACTTC	CASSFLGEQYF
-	TRBD1	TRBV5-5	TRBJ2-3	TGTGCCAGCAGCGGACGACAGGGGAGGAACACAGATACGCAGTATTTT	CASSGRQGRNTDTQYF
-	-	TRBV3-1/TRBV3-2	TRBJ2-3	TGTGCCAGCAGCCAAGATCTACGGGGAACGCAGTATTTT	CASSQDLRGTQYF
-	-	TRBV9	TRBJ1-2	TGTGCCAGCAGCGCGGAGAACAGCCGGCAGGGAGGCTACACCTTC	CASSAENSRQGGYTF
once	TRBD2	TRBV5-5	TRBJ2-7	TGTGCCAGCAGTCGTGAGCGGGGGGTCTACGAGCAGTACTTC	CASSRERGVYEQYF
-	TRBD2	TRBV5-1	TRBJ2-1	TGCGCCAGCCGCTCCGGGAGGGGGAGGAATGAGCAGTTCTTC	CASRSGRGRNEQFF
-	-	TRBV4-1	TRBJ1-2	TGCGCCAGCAGCCAACCCCGGGACCCCTCTAACTATGGCTACACCTTC	CASSQPRDPSNYGYTF
once	TRBD1	TRBV7-9	TRBJ2-3	TGTGCCAGCAGCTTAGCGGGGACAGACAGCACAGATACGCAGTATTTT	CASSLAGTDSTDTQYF
-	-	TRBV5-4	TRBJ2-7	TGTGCCAGCAGCTCATACAGAGCCTACGAGCAGTACTTC	CASSSYRAYEQYF
-	-	TRBV9	TRBJ2-3	TGTGCCAGCAGCGTATATGTCGCAGATACGCAGTATTTT	CASSVYVADTQYF
-	TRBD2	TRBV6-2/TRBV6-3	TRBJ2-5	TGTGCCAGCAGTACCACCCGCGGGGGAAGGGGGACCCAGTACTTC	CASSTTRGGRGTQYF
-	TRBD1	TRBV5-4	TRBJ2-3	TGTGCCAGCAGCCCGACAGGGGACACAGATACGCAGTATTTT	CASSPTGDTDTQYF
-	-	TRBV5-8	TRBJ1-2	TGTGCCAGCAGCCCAATCGGACAGACCTATCCTAACTATGGCTACACCTTC	CASSPIGQTYPNYGYTF
-	-	TRBV5-5	TRBJ1-4	TGTGCCAGCAGCTTGGGACCGGTAGAAAAACTGTTTTTT	CASSLGPVEKLFF
-	TRBD2	TRBV7-2	TRBJ2-5	TGTGCCAGCAGCTTTATAGCGGGGGGCCTAGGAGAGACCCAGTACTTC	CASSFIAGGLGETQYF
once	TRBD2	TRBV29-1	TRBJ2-3	TGCAGCGTTGGAAGCGGGGGCGGGGGATCGGATACGCAGTATTTT	CSVGSGGGGSDTQYF
-	TRBD1	TRBV29-1	TRBJ1-2	TGCAGCGTTGAAGATCAGGGGGCGACAGGGGGCATGGACTATGGCTACACCTTC	CSVEDQGATGGMDYGYTF
-	-	TRBV6-5	TRBJ1-6	TGTGCCAGCAGTTACGCGGGCGTCGATTCACCCCTCCACTTT	CASSYAGVDSPLHF
-	-	TRBV7-9	TRBJ2-5	TGTGCCAGCAGCGGCCAAGAAGAGACCCAGTACTTC	CASSGQEETQYF
-	-	TRBV6-5	TRBJ2-2	TGTGCCAGCAGTCAAAAGAACACCGGGGAGCTGTTTTTT	CASSQKNTGELFF
-	TRBD1	TRBV5-1	TRBJ2-2	TGCGCCAGCAGCAGGGGGACAGGGGGAGACACCGGGGAGCTGTTTTTT	CASSRGTGGDTGELFF